This entry lists 5 T cell receptor beta chains sequenced from one sample in a study of T cells in Graves' hyperthyroidism and ophthalmopathy. RNA transcripts gave rise to amplified TCR beta CDR3 regions. The HTBI primer set drove a first-round RT-PCR of the TCR CDR3. TCRdb recomputed calls from the multiplex PCR reads with MiXCR, one row per CDR3 protein. The sample shows about 420,000 distinct CDR3 sequences, roughly 15% of them seen only once. Sequenced sample: blood. These receptors all stem from a woman younger than 35 with Graves' hyperthyroidism.

This clonotype was seen at least ten times. The chain combines TRBV7-9 with TRBJ2-3; D possibly matches TRBD1 or TRBD2 (6 bases each). Trimming left V 2 bases short and J 4 bases short, with 13 bases between. Per the germline V gene, CDR1 is SEHNR and CDR2 is FQNEAQ (reference sequence). The CDR3 contains 15 residues. The CDR3 reads CASSLTPGAADTQYF. For the CDR3, the DNA is TGTGCCAGCAGCTTAACTCCGGGGGCCGCAGATACGCAGTATTTT.

This clonotype has at least ten counts. The CDR3 loop is CASSGGTSGRAYNEQFF. As DNA, the CDR3 is TGTGCCAGCAGCGGCGGGACTAGCGGGAGGGCCTACAATGAGCAGTTCTTC. The rearrangement uses TRBV5-5 and TRBJ2-1, with 16 bases that match TRBD2. CDR3 length: 17 residues. Germline V lookup: CDR1 SGHKS, CDR2 YYEKEE (reference sequence). The J segment lost 2 bases and the V segment lost 4 bases, leaving 3 bases of the junction unmatched.

This clonotype was seen many times. CDR3 protein: CASSSQGAINQPQHF. The DNA for the CDR3 is TGTGCCAGCAGTTCACAGGGCGCGATCAATCAGCCCCAGCATTTT. The chain couples TRBV12-3 or TRBV12-4 to TRBJ1-5; tentatively, D is TRBD1 (6 bases). Trimming cost V 4 bases and J 3 bases, with 13 bases left between them. The CDR3 length is 15 residues.

This rearrangement joins TRBV5-6 to TRBJ2-7; D is undetermined. Germline V gives CDR1 SGHDT, CDR2 YYEEEE. The CDR3 covers 13 residues. V was cut by 2 bases and J by 6 bases, with 12 bases left in between. The DNA for the CDR3 is TGTGCCAGCAGCTTCGGCACGATGGCCGAGCAGTACTTC. Translation: CASSFGTMAEQYF. Using reference TRBV5-6 and TRBJ2-7 for the parts outside the CDR3, the full variable domain is DAGVTQSPTHLIKTRGQQVTLRCSPKSGHDTVSWYQQALGQGPQFIFQYYEEEERQRGNFPDRFSGHQFPNYSSELNVNALLLGDSALYLCASSFGTMAEQYFGPGTRLTVT.

There are a few counts of this clonotype. The J gene is TRBJ2-7, the V gene TRBV4-3; the D is unclear. Trimming removed 0 bases from V and 0 bases from J, with 9 bases in between. There are 15 residues in the CDR3. CDR1 is LGHNA and CDR2 is YSLEER in the germline V gene. The CDR3 nucleotides read TGCGCCAGCAGCCAAGATGCTGTAAACTCCTACGAGCAGTACTTC. This encodes CASSQDAVNSYEQYF.